The subject of this entry is one TCR beta chain. What it binds is unknown. This table comes from immunoSEQ multiplex PCR, and its TCRdb copy is limited to in-frame clones, with some not included. The data hold about 94,000 clones, with approximately 89% observed a single time. These data originate in a study of PD-1 blockade in classical Hodgkin lymphoma. Study outcomes and limitations: Complete responders matched newly diagnosed patients in baseline diversity.

In every patient, relapse followed autologous stem cell transplantation, while exposure to brentuximab vedotin differed. CDR3 length equals 17 residues. Looked up from germline, CDR1 is SEHNR and CDR2 is FQNEAQ (reference sequence). Losses at the gene ends were 4 bases for V and 5 bases for J; bases not matched to a gene: 9. The chain recombines TRBV7-9 with TRBJ2-2, with 11 bases fitting TRBD2. This clonotype originated in a human donor with classical Hodgkin lymphoma. The sequencing here drew on peripheral blood mononuclear cells (PBMCs), taken before the second cycle of nivolumab. CDR3 residues: CASSSTGLAGETGELFF. For the CDR3, the DNA is TGTGCCAGCAGCTCAACCGGACTAGCGGGTGAGACCGGGGAGCTGTTTTTT. The full variable domain, with the rest looked up from reference TRBV7-9 and TRBJ2-2, is DTGVSQNPRHKITKRGQNVTFRCDPISEHNRLYWYRQTLGQGPEFLTYFQNEAQLEKSRLLSDRFSAERPKGSFSTLEIQRTEQGDSAMYLCASSSTGLAGETGELFFGEGSRLTVL.